The T cell receptor (beta chain) described here comes from a study of shared clonotypes between healthy human individuals. Broader study findings: A reduction in generation probabilities was seen for non-shared clonotypes relative to those shared by all four donors.

TCRdb's table, derived via immunoSEQ multiplex PCR, lists solely in-frame clones and lacks some. This table has a few million clones, approximately 90% appearing once. The germline V gene encodes CDR1 SEHNR and CDR2 FQNEAQ (reference sequence). V lost 2 bases and J 3 bases, leaving 7 bases between the germline ends. The CDR3 has 13 residues. Concerning this clone itself: No antigen is known for it.

This chain connects TRBV7-9 to TRBJ1-1; unclear D gene. The receptor was derived from a man between 18 and 29 years old in good health. Some clones in this sample may be carry-over from other donors' samples. The sequencing input was naive CD4+ T cells from PBMCs. The subset denotes: CD45RA+ positively selected. DNA for the CDR3: TGTGCCAGCAGCTTATATGGGGACACTGAAGCTTTCTTT. Amino acids: CASSLYGDTEAFF.